Following are 16 T cell receptor beta chains from one sample sequenced in a study of response to subunit inactivated influenza vaccine. TCRdb called the RT-PCR reads again in MiXCR, with one record for every CDR3 protein. The data contain 500,000 to 600,000 distinct CDR3 sequences, around 11% of them singletons. Here the sequenced sample was PBMCs from blood, taken on the day of vaccination. The receptors shown here come from a man aged 50 to 59 who received an inactivated influenza vaccine.

J is TRBJ1-2 and V is TRBV12-3 or TRBV12-4; D is undetermined. CDR3 length equals 12 residues. V was pared by 7 bases and J by 4 bases, with 10 bases between. CDR3 DNA: TGTGCCAGCACCAACTGGTTCTATGGCTACACCTTC. As protein: CASTNWFYGYTF.

There are a few counts of this clonotype. The chain carries TRBV20-1 and TRBJ2-1; no firm D call. The CDR3 is 14 amino acids. Trimming stripped 1 base from V and 1 base from J, with 8 bases between. In germline, CDR1 is DFQATT, CDR2 SNEGSKA (reference sequence). For the CDR3, the DNA is TGCAGTGCTAGAGTTGCCGATTCCTACAATGAGCAGTTCTTC. Translating it yields CSARVADSYNEQFF.

This clonotype showed up just a few times. The chain carries TRBV12-3 or TRBV12-4 and TRBJ2-5; D possibly corresponds to TRBD1 (7 bases). V gave up 5 bases and J gave up 1 base, with 17 bases separating them. This CDR3 spans 16 amino acids. CDR3 loop: CASSPGDRPRQETQYF. DNA for the CDR3: TGTGCCAGCAGTCCGGGGGACAGACCCCGCCAAGAGACCCAGTACTTC.

The CDR3 spells CATGVYNEQFF. The DNA for the CDR3 is TGTGCCACGGGGGTATACAATGAGCAGTTCTTC. V usage is TRBV19 and J usage is TRBJ2-1; TRBD2 might be the D (6 bases). V lost 10 bases, J lost 4 bases, and 8 bases lay in between. This CDR3 spans 11 amino acids. Per germline, CDR1 LNHDA and CDR2 SQIVND (reference sequence).

The gene calls are TRBV4-1 and TRBJ2-2, with a tentative D call TRBD2 (6 bases). CDR1 and CDR2 (germline): MGHRA, YSYEKL. This CDR3 has 16 amino acids. V was trimmed by 4 bases and J by 1 base, leaving 13 bases between them. As DNA, the CDR3 is TGCGCCAGCAGCCCCGGAGGCGGGATGAACACCGGGGAGCTGTTTTTT. Encoded protein: CASSPGGGMNTGELFF.

This clonotype was counted only a few times. The chain uses TRBV4-1 and TRBJ2-7; 16 positions match TRBD2. Germline V CDR1 and CDR2: MGHRA, YSYEKL. The CDR3 sequence is 18 residues long. The ends lost 5 bases at V and 5 bases at J; junction bases unmatched: 12. CDR3 bases: TGCGCCAGCAGCGCCGGGGGACTAGCGGGGGGGCCCAGTAACGAGCAGTACTTC. Translation gives CASSAGGLAGGPSNEQYF.

This clonotype was picked up a small number of times. The chain joins TRBV7-8 to TRBJ2-2; D may be TRBD2 (6 bases). Trimming left V 6 bases short and J 2 bases short, with 19 bases between. The CDR3 covers 17 residues. Germline V CDR1 and CDR2: SGHVS, FQNEAQ. This CDR3 is CASSSYGGTFNTGELFF. CDR3 sequence (DNA): TGTGCCAGCAGTTCCTATGGAGGGACTTTTAACACCGGGGAGCTGTTTTTT.

A few counts support this clonotype. The rearrangement links TRBV5-6 to TRBJ2-1; 11 nucleotides align to TRBD1. The CDR3 consists of 17 residues. J was trimmed by 2 bases and V by 4 bases; bases with no gene match: 8. Germline lookup yields CDR1 SGHDT and CDR2 YYEEEE. Here the CDR3 reads CASSAGGQGATYNEQFF. The CDR3 coding sequence is TGTGCCAGCAGCGCCGGTGGACAGGGGGCAACCTACAATGAGCAGTTCTTC.

This clonotype was counted at least ten times. The chain joins TRBV7-8 to TRBJ2-1, with 7 bases aligning to TRBD2. The V gene end was trimmed by 0 bases and the J gene end by 7 bases; junction bases not matched to a gene: 15. CDR1 and CDR2 (germline): SGHVS, FQNEAQ. The CDR3 consists of 18 residues. The CDR3 here is CASSLASLAFDYKNEQFF. The CDR3 DNA is TGTGCCAGCAGCTTAGCGTCACTAGCGTTCGACTACAAAAATGAGCAGTTCTTC.

This clonotype has just a few counts. This sequence joins TRBV2 and TRBJ2-6; 7 bases are shared with TRBD2. Germline CDR1 is SNHLY and CDR2 is FYNNEI. V shed 4 bases, J shed 4 bases, and the junction held 4 bases outside the gene matches. The CDR3 consists of 15 residues. As DNA, the CDR3 is TGTGCCAGCAGTGGACCGACTAGCGGGGCCAACGTCCTGACTTTC. Translating gives CASSGPTSGANVLTF.

There are a few counts of this clonotype. This chain joins TRBV10-3 and TRBJ2-2; 9 nucleotides line up with TRBD2. This CDR3 contains 15 residues. Germline CDR1 is ENHRY and CDR2 is SYGVKD. The V gene end was trimmed by 6 bases and the J gene end by 5 bases; junction bases not matched to a gene: 7. CDR3 coding DNA: TGTGCCATCAGGGATAGCGGGAGAGGGACCGGGGAGCTGTTTTTT. The encoded protein is CAIRDSGRGTGELFF.

This clonotype has more than one count but fewer than ten. This sequence joins TRBV5-1 and TRBJ2-3; tentatively, D is TRBD1 (5 bases). The CDR3 length is 15 residues. Germline V gene sequence: CDR1 SGHRS, CDR2 YFSETQ. Trimming took off 3 bases at V and 4 bases at J, with 15 bases between the two ends. The CDR3 sequence is CASSWGQGRADTQYF. In DNA, the CDR3 is TGCGCCAGCAGCTGGGGTCAGGGTAGGGCAGATACGCAGTATTTT.

Ten or more counts support this clonotype. The gene calls are TRBV13 and TRBJ2-3, with TRBD2 matching 9 bases. Germline CDR1 is PRHDT and CDR2 is FYEKMQ (reference sequence). The ends lost 2 bases at V and 2 bases at J; junction bases unmatched: 14. CDR3 length: 19 amino acids. The CDR3 DNA reads as TGTGCCAGCAGCTTAATTTCCTCCGTGACTAGCGGTTTCACAGATACGCAGTATTTT. The encoded protein is CASSLISSVTSGFTDTQYF.

V usage is TRBV5-1 and J usage is TRBJ2-1; 10 bases align to TRBD2. V shed 2 bases, J shed 8 bases, and the junction held 13 bases outside the gene matches. The CDR3 is 17 amino acids. CDR1 is SGHRS and CDR2 is YFSETQ in the germline V gene. The CDR3 sequence is CASSFRPWTSGGDEQFF. In DNA form, the CDR3 reads TGCGCCAGCAGCTTCCGCCCATGGACTAGCGGAGGTGATGAGCAGTTCTTC.

This clonotype was seen only a few times. This chain links TRBV28 with TRBJ1-1; no clear D gene. Per the germline V gene, CDR1 is MDHEN and CDR2 is SYDVKM. With 3 bases removed from V and 1 base from J, the gap between germline ends came to 6 bases. CDR3 length: 13 residues. The CDR3 coding sequence is TGTGCCAGCAGTTTTGTGACGAACACTGAAGCTTTCTTT. Its protein product is CASSFVTNTEAFF.

J is TRBJ2-2 and V is TRBV10-1; 7 positions match TRBD1. CDR1 and CDR2 (germline): WNHNN, SYGVQD (reference sequence). Trimming cost V 1 base and J 0 bases; bases outside gene matches: 8. The CDR3 contains 18 residues. CDR3 in DNA: TGCGCCAGCAGTGAGTTTTTCTCCGGGACAGCGAACACCGGGGAGCTGTTTTTT. Translated, it gives CASSEFFSGTANTGELFF.